The 18 T cell receptor beta chains below all came from one sample that was sequenced in a study of Ad26.COV2.S vaccination and SARS-CoV-2 variants (dated by TCRdb to the early 2020s). The label giving this sample's time point can be read as: individuals recovered from natural SARS-CoV-2 infection. The library came from the immunoSEQ multiplex PCR assay. Here the immuneACCESS table is served through TCRdb, limited to in-frame sequences with V and J called. Missing clones are a known gap in these copies; in checked studies unresolved V genes cover under half, and the rest lacks a known reason. In this sample the table shows approximately 400,000 clones, about 91% of which occur a single time. Jointly, the top ten make up 3.9% of the sample. The sequenced sample was peripheral blood, obtained after recovery from COVID-19. These receptors came from a human donor who had recovered from COVID-19.

This rearrangement joins TRBV5-1 to TRBJ2-1; maybe TRBD1 (6 bases). Germline V gives CDR1 SGHRS, CDR2 YFSETQ. The CDR3 runs 14 residues. The germline V and J ends were trimmed by 2 bases and 4 bases, with 10 bases remaining between them. The CDR3 DNA reads as TGCGCCAGCAGCTTTAGGGGGTCTTACAATGAGCAGTTCTTC. It translates to CASSFRGSYNEQFF.

The chain has TRBV12-5 and TRBJ1-1; 7 bases fit TRBD1. V lost 6 bases and J lost 4; bases outside the gene matches: 5. Germline V lookup: CDR1 LGHNT, CDR2 FRNRAP. CDR3 length: 13 amino acids. The CDR3 DNA sequence: TGTGCTAGTGGCCGATCAGGGGGCACTGAAGCTTTCTTT. It codes for CASGRSGGTEAFF.

This clone came up once. This sequence joins TRBV3-1 (or the pseudogene TRBV3-2) and TRBJ1-2; D is undetermined. The CDR3 loop spans 11 amino acids. V was cut by 1 base and J by 11 bases, with 8 bases left in between. Germline V lookup: CDR1 LGHDT, CDR2 YNNKEL (reference sequence). The CDR3 sequence is CASSQAARYTF. DNA of the CDR3: TGTGCCAGCAGCCAAGCGGCGAGGTACACCTTC.

A single count supports this clone. The chain recombines TRBV9 with TRBJ1-1; D remains unclear. Between the trimmed V and J ends, which lost 0 bases and 3 bases, there was a span of 15 bases. In germline, CDR1 is SGDLS, CDR2 YYNGEE. CDR3 length equals 16 residues. The CDR3 coding sequence is TGTGCCAGCAGCGTAGCATCCGGTAGGTGGGACACTGAAGCTTTCTTT. This gives the protein CASSVASGRWDTEAFF.

This clone was seen a single time. Mismatch with germline at one junction end may stem from a read error. Other DNA sequences in this sample translate to the same CDR3. V usage is TRBV4-1 and J usage is TRBJ1-1; D remains unclear. The CDR3 runs to 15 residues. CDR1 is MGHRA and CDR2 is YSYEKL in the germline V gene. The CDR3 nucleotides are TGCGCCAGTAGCCACCCCGGTAGCATGAACACTGAAGCTTTCTTT. Its translation is CASSHPGSMNTEAFF.

The gene calls are TRBV12-3 or TRBV12-4 and TRBJ1-5, with unresolved D. Trimming shortened V by 5 bases and J by 9 bases, and 14 bases separated the two germline ends. This CDR3 has 13 residues. CDR3 residues: CASSRPLVGPQHF. CDR3 DNA: TGTGCCAGCAGTCGCCCCCTCGTCGGGCCCCAGCATTTT.

This chain uses TRBV5-1 with TRBJ2-3; the D gene is possibly TRBD2 (6 bases). V lost 4 bases and J lost 8, with 20 bases in between. The CDR3 loop spans 15 amino acids. The germline V gene has CDR1 SGHRS and CDR2 YFSETQ. Here the CDR3 DNA reads TGCGCCAGCAGCGTGGGACTGTTATCCCCCGGTACGCAGTATTTT. Translating it yields CASSVGLLSPGTQYF.

The J gene is TRBJ1-2, the V gene TRBV12-3 or TRBV12-4; the D gene is possibly TRBD1 (6 bases). The germline V and J ends were trimmed by 3 bases and 8 bases, with 13 bases remaining between them. The CDR3 is made up of 13 amino acids. The CDR3 loop reads CASSLAQGYGYTF. As DNA, the CDR3 is TGTGCCAGCAGTTTGGCACAGGGTTACGGCTACACCTTC.

The rearrangement joins TRBV12-5 to TRBJ1-2; D unresolved. The CDR3 spans 14 residues. The V end lost 1 base, the J end lost 2 bases, and 8 bases lay between the germline ends. Germline V gene lookup returns CDR1 LGHNT and CDR2 FRNRAP. CDR3: CASGLGLLNYGYTF. CDR3 in DNA: TGTGCTAGTGGTTTGGGGTTGTTAAACTATGGCTACACCTTC.

The rearrangement joins TRBV6-5 to TRBJ2-7, with 8 bases fitting TRBD1. V dropped 10 bases and J dropped 2; count of bases not matched to a gene: 10. The CDR3 consists of 14 residues. Per the germline V gene, CDR1 is MNHEY and CDR2 is SVGAGI. This CDR3 is CATTKGDRPYEQYF. In DNA, the CDR3 is TGTGCCACAACCAAGGGGGACAGGCCCTACGAGCAGTACTTC.

V is TRBV5-8 and J is TRBJ2-3; no reliable D call. From germline, CDR1 is SGHTS and CDR2 YDEGEE. Between the trimmed V and J ends, which lost 0 bases and 0 bases, there was a span of 8 bases. The CDR3 covers 15 residues. Here the CDR3 DNA reads TGTGCCAGCAGCTTGGTGCAGGTCAGCACAGATACGCAGTATTTT. Translated: CASSLVQVSTDTQYF.

The chain links TRBV12-3 or TRBV12-4 to TRBJ1-1; perhaps TRBD1 as D (6 bases). This CDR3 has 13 residues. Trimming left V 5 bases short and J 4 bases short, with 11 bases between. The CDR3 loop is CASSPTGLTEAFF. CDR3 sequence (DNA): TGTGCCAGCAGTCCTACAGGGCTCACTGAAGCTTTCTTT.

This clone appeared a single time. The chain links TRBV6-6 to TRBJ1-5, with a possible D match to TRBD1 (6 bases). The germline CDR1 and CDR2 sequences are MNHNY and SVGAGI (reference sequence). The CDR3 consists of 16 residues. The V end lost 0 bases, the J end lost 4 bases, and 13 bases lay between the germline ends. This CDR3 is CASSYSPPGANQPQHF. The CDR3 DNA reads TGTGCCAGCAGTTACTCACCGCCAGGGGCGAATCAGCCCCAGCATTTT.

V and J are TRBV11-2 and TRBJ2-3; 8 bases agree with TRBD2. Germline V gene sequence: CDR1 SGHAT, CDR2 FQNNGV. This CDR3 region has 16 residues. The V gene end was trimmed by 5 bases and the J gene end by 4 bases; junction bases not matched to a gene: 11. This chain's CDR3 is CASSLGDSGVSDTQYF. The CDR3 region has the DNA TGTGCCAGCAGCCTAGGGGATAGCGGGGTTTCAGATACGCAGTATTTT.

This chain links TRBV11-2 with TRBJ1-5; 7 positions agree with TRBD1. Germline trimming cut 1 base from V and 0 bases from J; bases unmatched to any gene: 3. In germline, CDR1 is SGHAT, CDR2 FQNNGV. The CDR3 length is 16 residues. CDR3: CASSLVGQYSNQPQHF. In nucleotides, the CDR3 is TGTGCCAGCAGCTTAGTGGGACAGTATAGCAATCAGCCCCAGCATTTT.

The chain links TRBV7-6 to TRBJ2-1; the D gene is possibly TRBD2 (6 bases). The CDR3 contains 18 residues. CDR1 and CDR2 (germline): SGHVS, FNYEAQ. Trimming cost V 5 bases and J 2 bases, with 22 bases left between them. The CDR3 DNA is TGTGCCAGCAGCCCGAGGGCCATTGACGGGAGAACCTACAATGAGCAGTTCTTC. Encoded protein: CASSPRAIDGRTYNEQFF.

The V gene is TRBV7-2, the J gene TRBJ2-7; 9 bases fit TRBD2. Germline CDR1 SGHTA, CDR2 FQGNSA. The J segment lost 4 bases and the V segment lost 4 bases, leaving 11 bases of the junction unmatched. The CDR3 covers 16 residues. CDR3 in amino acids: CASSSLAGGPVYEQYF. CDR3 bases: TGTGCCAGCAGCTCCCTTGCGGGGGGGCCTGTGTACGAGCAGTACTTC.

The rearrangement uses TRBV2 and TRBJ1-3, with TRBD1 matching over 8 bases. CDR1 is SNHLY and CDR2 is FYNNEI in the germline V gene. The CDR3 loop spans 14 amino acids. Unmatched junction bases numbered 2, after V lost 5 bases and J lost 2 bases. For the CDR3, the DNA is TGTGCCAGCAGTTTGGACAGGGCTGGAAACACCATATATTTT. Translated: CASSLDRAGNTIYF.